Here is one T cell receptor (beta chain) with its context. The data were taken from a study of T cell changes during pregnancy in multiple sclerosis. In germline, CDR1 is SGHNT, CDR2 YYREEE (reference sequence). There are 14 residues in the CDR3. With 0 bases removed from V and 4 bases from J, the gap between germline ends came to 10 bases. Repertoires were generated with immunoSEQ multiplex PCR, while TCRdb's copy carries only in-frame clones and drops some. The sample yields over 30,000 clones, over 75% seen once. The sequencing used CD4+ T cells from peripheral blood mononuclear cells, collected before pregnancy. This receptor was taken from a female donor with multiple sclerosis, enrolled in a pregnancy study. The chain links TRBV5-4 to TRBJ2-5, with D hard to call. CDR3 protein: CASSLGGIRETQYF. In DNA form, the CDR3 reads TGTGCCAGCAGCTTGGGAGGTATTCGAGAGACCCAGTACTTC. The variable domain in full, completed from reference TRBV5-4 and TRBJ2-5, reads ETGVTQSPTHLIKTRGQQVTLRCSSQSGHNTVSWYQQALGQGPQFIFQYYREEENGRGNFPPRFSGLQFPNYSSELNVNALELDDSALYLCASSLGGIRETQYFGPGTRLLVL.